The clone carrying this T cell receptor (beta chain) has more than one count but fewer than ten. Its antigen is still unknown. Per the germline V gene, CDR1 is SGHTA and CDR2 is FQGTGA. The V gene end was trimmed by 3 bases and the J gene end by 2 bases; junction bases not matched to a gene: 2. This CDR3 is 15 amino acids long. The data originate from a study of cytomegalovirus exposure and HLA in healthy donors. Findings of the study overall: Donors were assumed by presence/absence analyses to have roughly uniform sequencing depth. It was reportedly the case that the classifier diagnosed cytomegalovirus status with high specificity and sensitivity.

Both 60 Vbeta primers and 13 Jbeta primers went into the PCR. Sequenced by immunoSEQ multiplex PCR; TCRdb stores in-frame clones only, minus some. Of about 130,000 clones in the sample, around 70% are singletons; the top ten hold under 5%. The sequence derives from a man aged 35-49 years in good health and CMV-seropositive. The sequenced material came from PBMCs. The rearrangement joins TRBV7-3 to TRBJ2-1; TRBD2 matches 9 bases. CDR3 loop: CASSLSGRTYNEQFF. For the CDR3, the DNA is TGTGCCAGCAGCTTGAGCGGGAGGACCTACAATGAGCAGTTCTTC.